These T cell receptor beta chains were read from a single sample in a study of T cell responses to AZD1222 COVID-19 vaccine. TCRdb keeps only in-frame clones here, not all; method: immunoSEQ multiplex PCR. This sample has 98,000 or so clones, with around 90% found just once. The sample consisted of peripheral blood, taken on day 0 of MenACWY control vaccination. These receptors were collected from an adult in good health. Both conserved end residues are part of each CDR3. Fields, in order: D gene, J gene, clone size, V gene, CDR3 protein, CDR3 DNA. The D gene is left open where the match is weak. The size entry is marked missing in some rows and otherwise reads once, few, many or a size class.

D: TRBD1; J: TRBJ1-2; size: -; V: TRBV12-3/TRBV12-4; CDR3: CASTQGESYGYTF; DNA: TGTGCCAGCACCCAGGGGGAAAGCTATGGCTACACCTTC
D: TRBD2; J: TRBJ2-1; size: -; V: TRBV19; CDR3: CASSKGLAGYNEQFF; DNA: TGTGCCAGTAGTAAGGGACTAGCGGGCTACAATGAGCAGTTCTTC
D: -; J: TRBJ1-3; size: -; V: TRBV18; CDR3: CASSLGVPSLDTIYF; DNA: TGTGCCAGCTCACTGGGGGTCCCGTCGTTGGACACCATATATTTT
D: -; J: TRBJ1-2; size: -; V: TRBV7-9; CDR3: CASSLEERGYTF; DNA: TGTGCCAGCAGCTTAGAGGAGAGGGGCTACACCTTC
D: -; J: TRBJ1-1; size: once; V: TRBV5-5; CDR3: CASSHLDRNAEAFF; DNA: TGTGCCAGCAGCCATCTAGACAGAAACGCTGAAGCTTTCTTT
D: -; J: TRBJ2-7; size: -; V: TRBV30; CDR3: CAWSIGVPSYEQYF; DNA: TGTGCCTGGAGTATCGGGGTTCCCTCCTACGAGCAGTACTTC
D: -; J: TRBJ1-1; size: once; V: TRBV14; CDR3: CASSQDWGTEAFF; DNA: TGTGCCAGCAGCCAAGATTGGGGCACTGAAGCTTTCTTT
D: -; J: TRBJ2-1; size: -; V: TRBV12-5; CDR3: CASGTWEQFF; DNA: TGTGCTAGTGGTACATGGGAGCAGTTCTTC
D: TRBD1; J: TRBJ1-1; size: -; V: TRBV3-1/TRBV3-2; CDR3: CASSHQGEGTEAFF; DNA: TGTGCCAGCAGCCATCAGGGGGAAGGCACTGAAGCTTTCTTT
D: -; J: TRBJ1-1; size: -; V: TRBV5-1; CDR3: CASSFRPGRNTEAFF; DNA: TGCGCCAGCAGCTTTCGTCCCGGCCGGAACACTGAAGCTTTCTTT
D: -; J: TRBJ1-2; size: -; V: TRBV7-9; CDR3: CASSLGQGLEGYGYTF; DNA: TGTGCCAGCAGCTTAGGTCAGGGCCTGGAAGGGTATGGCTACACCTTC
D: -; J: TRBJ1-6; size: few; V: TRBV11-2; CDR3: CASSLYGPDSPLHF; DNA: TGTGCCAGCAGCTTATACGGGCCGGATTCACCCCTCCACTTT
D: -; J: TRBJ1-2; size: -; V: TRBV28; CDR3: CASSAGGAQGYTF; DNA: TGTGCCAGCAGTGCGGGGGGGGCGCAGGGCTACACCTTC
D: -; J: TRBJ2-2; size: once; V: TRBV18; CDR3: CASSPPAYTGELFF; DNA: TGTGCCAGCTCACCACCAGCCTACACCGGGGAGCTGTTTTTT
D: TRBD1; J: TRBJ1-2; size: -; V: TRBV6-5; CDR3: CASSFRDRPNYGYTF; DNA: TGTGCCAGCAGTTTTAGGGACAGACCTAACTATGGCTACACCTTC
D: -; J: TRBJ2-7; size: few; V: TRBV5-4; CDR3: CASSVRGSYEQYF; DNA: TGTGCCAGCAGCGTACGTGGCTCCTACGAGCAGTACTTC
D: -; J: TRBJ1-4; size: once; V: TRBV19; CDR3: CASRDPSTNEKLFF; DNA: TGTGCCAGTAGGGACCCTTCAACTAATGAAAAACTGTTTTTT
D: -; J: TRBJ1-5; size: -; V: TRBV19; CDR3: CASSRPGAGYDSNQPQHF; DNA: TGTGCCAGTAGTAGGCCAGGGGCGGGTTATGATAGCAATCAGCCCCAGCATTTT
D: -; J: TRBJ1-6; size: once; V: TRBV9; CDR3: CASSVGGAHENSPLHF; DNA: TGTGCCAGCAGCGTCGGAGGGGCCCACGAAAACTCACCCCTCCACTTT
D: -; J: TRBJ1-4; size: -; V: TRBV27; CDR3: CASRAGTTNEKLFF; DNA: TGTGCCAGCAGGGCGGGGACAACTAATGAAAAACTGTTTTTT